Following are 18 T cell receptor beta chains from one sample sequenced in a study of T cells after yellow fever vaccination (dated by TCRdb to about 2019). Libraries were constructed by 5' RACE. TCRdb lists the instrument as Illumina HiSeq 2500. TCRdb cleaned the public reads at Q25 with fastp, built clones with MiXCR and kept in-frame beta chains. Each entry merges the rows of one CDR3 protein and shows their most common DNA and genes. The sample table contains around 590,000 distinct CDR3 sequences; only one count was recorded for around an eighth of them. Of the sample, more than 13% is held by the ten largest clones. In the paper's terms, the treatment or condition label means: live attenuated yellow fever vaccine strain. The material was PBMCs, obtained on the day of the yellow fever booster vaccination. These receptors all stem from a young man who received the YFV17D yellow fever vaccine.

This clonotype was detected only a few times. DNA for the CDR3: TGTGCCAGCAGCCAAGAACGGCTAGCGGTCCAAGAGACCCAGTACTTC. As protein: CASSQERLAVQETQYF. The rearrangement links TRBV3-1 to TRBJ2-5; 7 bases map to TRBD2. The CDR3 consists of 16 residues. With V trimmed by 0 bases and J by 1 base, 5 bases remained unmatched. Germline CDR1 reads LGHDT; CDR2 reads YNNKEL (reference sequence).

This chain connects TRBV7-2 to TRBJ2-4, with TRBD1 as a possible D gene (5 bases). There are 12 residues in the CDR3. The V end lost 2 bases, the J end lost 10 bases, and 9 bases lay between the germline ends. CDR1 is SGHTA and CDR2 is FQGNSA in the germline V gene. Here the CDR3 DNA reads TGTGCCAGCAGCTTAACCGACAGAATTCAGTACTTC. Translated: CASSLTDRIQYF.

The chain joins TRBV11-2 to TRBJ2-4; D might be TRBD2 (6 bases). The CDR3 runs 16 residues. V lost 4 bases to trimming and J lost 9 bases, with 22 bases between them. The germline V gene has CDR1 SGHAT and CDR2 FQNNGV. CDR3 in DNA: TGTGCCAGCAGCTCCCGCGGAGGGCAGCGGTCCCTCATTCAGTACTTC. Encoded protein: CASSSRGGQRSLIQYF. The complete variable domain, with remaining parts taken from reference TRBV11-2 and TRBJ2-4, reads EAGVAQSPRYKIIEKRQSVAFWCNPISGHATLYWYQQILGQGPKLLIQFQNNGVVDDSQLPKDRFSAERLKGVDSTLKIQPAKLEDSAVYLCASSSRGGQRSLIQYFGAGTRLSVL.

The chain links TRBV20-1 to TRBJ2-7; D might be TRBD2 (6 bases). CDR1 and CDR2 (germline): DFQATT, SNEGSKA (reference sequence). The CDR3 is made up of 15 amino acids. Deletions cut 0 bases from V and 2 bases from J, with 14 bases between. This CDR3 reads CSARDGRERAYEQYF. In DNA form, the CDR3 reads TGCAGTGCTAGAGATGGGCGGGAAAGGGCCTACGAGCAGTACTTC.

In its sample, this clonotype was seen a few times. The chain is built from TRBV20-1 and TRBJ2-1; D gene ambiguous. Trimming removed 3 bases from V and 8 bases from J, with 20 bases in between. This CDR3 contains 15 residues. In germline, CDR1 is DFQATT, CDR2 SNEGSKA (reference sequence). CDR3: CSARRSASSFDEQFF. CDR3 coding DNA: TGCAGTGCTAGGAGGTCCGCTAGTTCCTTCGATGAGCAGTTCTTC.

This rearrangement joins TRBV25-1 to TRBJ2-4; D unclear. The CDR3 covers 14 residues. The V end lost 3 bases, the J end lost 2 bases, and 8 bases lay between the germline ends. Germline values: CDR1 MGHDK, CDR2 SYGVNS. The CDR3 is CASSDPRTKNIQYF. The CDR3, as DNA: TGTGCCAGCAGTGATCCCAGGACCAAAAACATTCAGTACTTC. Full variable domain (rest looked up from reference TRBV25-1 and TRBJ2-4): EADIYQTPRYLVIGTGKKITLECSQTMGHDKMYWYQQDPGMELHLIHYSYGVNSTEKGDLSSESTVSRIRTEHFPLTLESARPSHTSQYLCASSDPRTKNIQYFGAGTRLSVL.

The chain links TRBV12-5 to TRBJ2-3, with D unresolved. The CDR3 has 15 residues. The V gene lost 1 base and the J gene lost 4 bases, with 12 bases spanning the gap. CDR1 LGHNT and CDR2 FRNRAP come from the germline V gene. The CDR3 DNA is TGTGCTAGTGGTTTGGACCCCTCGGGTTCAGATACGCAGTATTTT. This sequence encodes CASGLDPSGSDTQYF.

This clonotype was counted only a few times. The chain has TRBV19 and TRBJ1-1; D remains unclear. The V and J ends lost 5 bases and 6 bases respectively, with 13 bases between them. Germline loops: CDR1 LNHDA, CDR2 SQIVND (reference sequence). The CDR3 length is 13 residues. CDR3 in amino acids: CASSVGGNAEAFF. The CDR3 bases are TGTGCCAGTAGTGTGGGAGGTAACGCTGAAGCTTTCTTT. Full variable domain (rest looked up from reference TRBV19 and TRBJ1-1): DGGITQSPKYLFRKEGQNVTLSCEQNLNHDAMYWYRQDPGQGLRLIYYSQIVNDFQKGDIAEGYSVSREKKESFPLTVTSAQKNPTAFYLCASSVGGNAEAFFGQGTRLTVV.

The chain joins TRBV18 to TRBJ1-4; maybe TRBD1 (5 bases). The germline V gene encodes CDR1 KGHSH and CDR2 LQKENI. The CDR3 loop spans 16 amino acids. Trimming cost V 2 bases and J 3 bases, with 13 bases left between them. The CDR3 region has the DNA TGTGCCAGCTCACCAGACCGGGCGGGGGCTAATGAAAAACTGTTTTTT. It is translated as CASSPDRAGANEKLFF.

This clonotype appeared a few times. CDR3 sequence (DNA): TGCGCCAGCAGCTCAGGGACTAATCGCCGGTACGAGCAGTACTTC. Protein sequence: CASSSGTNRRYEQYF. The V and J genes are TRBV5-1 and TRBJ2-7; 7 nucleotides align to TRBD2. Germline V gene sequence: CDR1 SGHRS, CDR2 YFSETQ. J lost 4 bases, V lost 3 bases, and 10 bases had no gene match. This CDR3 region has 15 residues.

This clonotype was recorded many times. The CDR3 is CASSPIYFEPQHF. CDR3 coding DNA: TGTGCCAGCAGCCCGATATATTTTGAGCCCCAGCATTTT. This sequence joins TRBV12-3 or TRBV12-4 and TRBJ1-5; the D is unclear. CDR3 size: 13 residues. The V end lost 6 bases, the J end lost 8 bases, and 14 bases lay between the germline ends.

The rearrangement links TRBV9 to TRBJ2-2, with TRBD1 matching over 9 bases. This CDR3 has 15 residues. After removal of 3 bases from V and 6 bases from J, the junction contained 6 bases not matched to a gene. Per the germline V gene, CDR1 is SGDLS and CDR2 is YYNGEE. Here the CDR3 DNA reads TGTGCCAGCAGCGCCGGGACAGGGTTTGCCGGGGAGCTGTTTTTT. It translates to CASSAGTGFAGELFF.

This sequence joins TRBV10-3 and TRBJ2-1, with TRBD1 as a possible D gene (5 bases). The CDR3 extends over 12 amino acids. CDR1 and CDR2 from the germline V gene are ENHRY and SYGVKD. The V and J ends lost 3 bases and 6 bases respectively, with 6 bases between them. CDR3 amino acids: CAISEGANEQFF. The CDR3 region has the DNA TGTGCCATCAGTGAAGGGGCCAATGAGCAGTTCTTC.

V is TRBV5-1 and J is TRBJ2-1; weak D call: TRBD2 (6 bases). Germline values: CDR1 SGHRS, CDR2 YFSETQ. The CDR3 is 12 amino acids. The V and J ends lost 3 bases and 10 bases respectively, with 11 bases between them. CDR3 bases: TGCGCCAGCAGCTCAAATCTAGCGGAGCAGTTCTTC. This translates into CASSSNLAEQFF.

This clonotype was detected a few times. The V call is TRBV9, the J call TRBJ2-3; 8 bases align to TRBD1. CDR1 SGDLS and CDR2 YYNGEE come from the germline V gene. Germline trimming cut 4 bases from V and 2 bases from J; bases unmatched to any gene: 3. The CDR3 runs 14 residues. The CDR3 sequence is CASSKTGATDTQYF. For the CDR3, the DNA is TGTGCCAGCAGCAAGACAGGGGCCACAGATACGCAGTATTTT.

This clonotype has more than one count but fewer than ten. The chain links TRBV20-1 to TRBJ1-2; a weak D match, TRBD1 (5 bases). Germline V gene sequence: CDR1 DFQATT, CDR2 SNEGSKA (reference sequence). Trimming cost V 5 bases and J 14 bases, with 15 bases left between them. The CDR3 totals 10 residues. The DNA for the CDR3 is TGCAGTGCTGGACTAAGGGGAGAGACCTTC. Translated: CSAGLRGETF.

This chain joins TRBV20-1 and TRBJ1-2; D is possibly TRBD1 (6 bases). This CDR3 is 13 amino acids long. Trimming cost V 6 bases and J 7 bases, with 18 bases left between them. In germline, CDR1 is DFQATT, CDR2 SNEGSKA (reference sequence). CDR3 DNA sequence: TGCAGTGCGCCGGGACACCGCTCAGTTGGCTACACCTTC. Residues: CSAPGHRSVGYTF.

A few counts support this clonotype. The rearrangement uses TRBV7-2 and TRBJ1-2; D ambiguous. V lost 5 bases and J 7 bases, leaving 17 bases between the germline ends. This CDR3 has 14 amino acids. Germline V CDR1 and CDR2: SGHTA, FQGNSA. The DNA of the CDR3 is TGTGCCAGCAGCCCGAGACCGGATAATAGTGGCTACACCTTC. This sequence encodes CASSPRPDNSGYTF.